This T cell receptor beta chain was obtained from a study of cytomegalovirus exposure and HLA in healthy donors (dated by TCRdb to the late 2010s). About the investigation overall: In an earlier analysis of 450 to 750 of the donors, 276 Gb of sequence data and roughly 100 million unique TCR beta sequences from 150 million to 200 million T cells were reported. To study patterns of TCR occurrence, a later analysis re-analyzed previously published TCR beta repertoires from around 700 donors and added high-resolution HLA genotyping. Rather than drawing on any new phenotypic data, the later analysis identified candidate immune exposures from TCR beta sequences and the way those sequences occurred across donors. An early release that covered about 600 HLA-typed donors contained approximately 300 gigabases of sequencing data and tens of millions of unique TCR sequences. A later genetic analysis used genome-wide SNP genotypes for about three fifths of the 666 donors, treating that subset as a discovery cohort. The number of typed donors differed by locus: about 629-630 for A, B, C, DRB1 and DQB1; 500 to 550 for DQA1; over 600 for DPA1; and 400 to 480 for DPB1. In an earlier analysis of a few hundred of the donors, high-throughput TCR beta sequencing was used to judge whether each TCR beta V gene segment behaved as functional or pseudogenic. Across around 400 genotyped donors of the cohort, an average of about 240,000 unique TCR beta nucleotide sequences per donor were sequenced, and roughly a sixth of those sequences were non-productive. Of the roughly 400 genotyped donors, over 70% fell in the genetic ancestry cluster associated with self-reported Caucasian donors. Alongside the repertoire data, information on donor age, sex, ethnicity and CMV serostatus was compiled. High-throughput TCR immunosequencing, statistical association of individual TCRs with disease status, and machine learning were combined to predict cytomegalovirus infection status. The T cell repertoires of around 670 subjects were profiled by immunosequencing and related to cytomegalovirus serostatus. Both class I and class II loci were covered by HLA typing, at four-digit resolution. Along with the approximately 700-subject first cohort, a separate validation cohort of over a hundred different subjects was used. A few DR-DQ haplotypes were treated as single units for association and clustering because of strong linkage in the cohort. The study aimed to test whether signatures of past pathogen exposure could be identified by cataloging public T cell receptors. Every repertoire in the discovery cohort had been generated on one and the same sequencing platform.

Receptor amplification or capture employed the immunoSEQ multiplex PCR assay. A mixture of 60 forward primers for TCR Vbeta segments and 13 reverse primers for TCR Jbeta segments was used in the multiplex PCR. The CDR3 region of rearranged TCR beta genes was amplified from genomic DNA by a multiplex PCR assay. The Illumina HiSeq System was used to sequence the amplified TCR beta libraries as 87-base-pair reads. The authors processed their data as follows. In a later analysis, some 80 million unique TCR beta chains were counted across the 500 to 850 repertoires, and around 10 million of these chains were shared by at least two donors. Raw reads were error-corrected and collapsed into unique sequences with a nearest-neighbor algorithm that merged closely related sequences to remove PCR and sequencing errors. V, D and J gene segments were assigned by aligning CDR3 sequences to IMGT reference sequences. Each retained sequence needed at least a six-nucleotide match to both a V gene segment and a J gene segment. A rearrangement counted as productive if the CDR3 had no stop codons and remained in frame with V and J, and every other rearrangement counted as non-productive. CDR3 was defined by IMGT convention, running from the second conserved V-encoded cysteine to the conserved J-encoded phenylalanine. The earlier analysis of about 590 of the donors excluded sequences that lacked an unambiguous match to a single V gene segment. In an earlier analysis of a few hundred of the donors, a V segment was called functional when productive rearrangements were above 56.7%, and segregating when the standard deviation between donors exceeded 5%. A statistical classification framework was built for diagnosing cytomegalovirus status from the catalog of TCR beta chain sequences. In a later analysis, TCR nucleotide sequences were compared against IMGT/GENE-DB human TR gene sequences so that V and J genes could be assigned. A later analysis assigned CDR3 sequences and most-parsimonious VDJ recombination scenarios with the TCRdist pipeline. A later analysis defined each TCR beta chain by its CDR3 amino acid sequence plus V-gene family, and excluded reads lacking a unique V-gene family. A later analysis removed several hundred highly shared, low-generation-probability nucleotide sequences to deal with suspected cross-contamination and a sequencing artifact. For each public chain, a later analysis derived a clonal expansion index from normalized ranks of inferred template counts within each repertoire. In a later analysis, generation probabilities were computed with a VDJ recombination model fitted to out-of-frame rearrangements, and the resulting probabilities were checked against IGoR. In a later analysis, hypergeometric tests were used to score TCR-TCR, TCR-HLA and TCR-CMV co-occurrence, with a repertoire-size bias correction applied to TCR pairs. In a later analysis, false discovery rates were estimated by permuting HLA or CMV assignments 20 times. In a later analysis, co-occurring TCRs were grouped using DBSCAN, and TCRdist sequence similarity was added for clustering within HLA-allele-positive subsets. Repertoires with fewer than 30,000 or more than 120,000 public chains, plus five repertoires with anomalous nucleotide sharing, were excluded from co-occurrence clustering. Sourced from immuneACCESS, this table was stored by TCRdb with only in-frame sequences that have V and J called. A share of the clones is absent; for the studies checked, an unresolved V gene accounts for under half, and the remainder has no known explanation. V, J and clone size are taken as reported in that table, and D and trimming were inferred from the DNA itself. This sample comprises 93,000 or so clones, about four fifths of them detected only once. Of the sample, 5.6% falls within the top ten clones.

Overall study results and their limits: A later analysis associated 17,000 or so TCR beta sequences with specific HLA alleles at a false discovery rate of 0.05. A later genetic analysis associated a missense DCLRE1C variant with V-gene and J-gene trimming of TCR beta chains, and an independent cohort replicated the association. A cluster of highly shared sequence variants was judged likely to be a technical artifact of the sequencing pipeline. An earlier analysis of approximately 530 of the donors showed that most TCR beta V segments appeared in productive rearrangements either about 90% or about 30% of the time, which broadly matched IMGT annotations. Because the 87-base-pair reads could not distinguish some IMGT-functional V segments, including TRBV6-2 and TRBV6-3, those segments were excluded. In a later analysis, most CMV-associated TCR beta chains were found to appear HLA-restricted, with HLA associations seemingly driven largely by CMV exposure. The cohort was sequenced for TCR beta chains only, and without alpha or paired-chain data the features that could be detected were limited. Most TCR sequences were observed very rarely across donors, whereas some public TCRs were present in many individuals. Correlated functional status among segregating V segments might be attributable to linkage disequilibrium, but an unknown experimental factor could not be ruled out. For the cohort, immune exposure information was limited to CMV serostatus. A later analysis reported that several top co-occurrence clusters appeared linked to parvovirus B19, influenza, CMV and Epstein-Barr virus. Strong co-occurrence of HLA alleles, especially DR and DQ, made assigning TCR associations to individual alleles difficult. Because counts were too low, 15 or so rarely observed V segments, including chromosome 9 orphons, were excluded from the earlier analysis of 587 of the donors. Sequencing depth was assumed to be roughly uniform across donors in the presence/absence analyses, though that assumption may not hold. Compared with the approximately 600-donor mean, donors in an Asian-associated ancestry cluster had fewer N-insertions in productive TCRs, according to a later genetic analysis. In vitro tests confirmed that a few of the cytomegalovirus-associated TCR beta chains recognize cytomegalovirus antigens. A total of 150 to 200 TCR beta chains were listed by the study as associated with cytomegalovirus. Cytomegalovirus status was reported to be diagnosed by the classifier with high specificity and sensitivity in both the original and validation cohorts. A further reported finding was that TCR beta sequences accurately predicted the HLA-A and HLA-B alleles for most subjects in the first cohort. Because some donors lacked HLA typing at each locus, the association tests relied only on the typed subset. Compared with equally common non-associated chains, HLA-associated TCR beta chains in a later analysis were more clonally expanded and had lower generation probabilities. The authors suggested that the approach could potentially be extended to other disease states and immunological phenotypes. According to a later analysis, TCR association rates differed among HLA loci, with DRB1 alleles showing the most associated TCRs and HLA-C alleles showing the fewest.

A remark on this clone: Its antigen is currently not known. Base quality data are lacking; no much larger clone is found one base away. Within the sample, other DNA sequences also encode this same CDR3.

CDR1 and CDR2 (KGHSH, LQKENI) derive from the germline V gene. The CDR3 goes from the cysteine to the phenylalanine over 14 residues. The DNA shown is the 42-base CDR3, in frame from base 1. V and J are truncated by 1 base and 5 bases respectively, leaving an intervening sequence of 9 bases. The cohort consisted of 600 or so healthy bone marrow donors. Cohort members were all nominally healthy when sampled, although unrecorded immune exposures were likely present. The donor tested CMV seropositive and was one of the 289 seropositive cohort members. A peripheral blood sample was provided by each donor, and peripheral blood mononuclear cells were used for TCR beta sequencing. The Qiagen DNeasy Blood Extraction Kit was used to extract genomic DNA from the blood cell samples.

The chain is encoded by TRBV18 joined to TRBJ1-5, with the identity of the D gene unclear. This sequence originates from a woman under 30 in good health and CMV-seropositive. Sequenced material: PBMCs. The CDR3 protein is CASSPRSGDQPQHF. The DNA sequence is TGTGCCAGCTCACCACGTTCAGGCGATCAGCCCCAGCATTTT.